This section outlines one T cell receptor (beta chain) sequence together with its context. As yet, its antigen is unknown. The data were obtained in a study of T cell repertoires in cytomegalovirus infection. Study-level background: Selected CMV epitopes included recently identified HLA-C-restricted ones as well as well-studied HLA-B-restricted ones. Public TCR beta signatures provided an indication of both CMV infection and a matching HLA type.

Whole-study findings and limits: Ex vivo, HLA-C-restricted CMV-specific TCR beta clonotypes prevailed over the rest of the response.

The CDR3 contains 17 residues. Germline V gene data show CDR1 as SGHVS and CDR2 as FQNEAQ. The V segment lost 5 bases and the J segment 4 bases; nucleotides outside the gene matches: 11. MiXCR, run by TCRdb on the reads, gives a single entry per CDR3 protein. The sample lists fewer than 650,000 distinct CDR3 sequences, over 35% seen once, with around 50% in the top ten. Sequences were derived from cultured PBMCs, sampled from culture after CMV antigen stimulation. V is TRBV7-8 and J is TRBJ1-2; the match to TRBD1 covers 12 bases. The TCR originated in a human donor in good health (CMV status not recorded). Some clones in this sample may be carry-over from other donors' samples. The CDR3 nucleotides are TGTGCCAGCAGCCCCTTCCGGGACAGGGGGCGCGGCTATGGCTACACCTTC. It encodes CASSPFRDRGRGYGYTF. Using reference TRBV7-8 and TRBJ1-2 for the parts outside the CDR3, the full variable domain is GAGVSQSPRYKVAKRGQDVALRCDPISGHVSLFWYQQALGQGPEFLTYFQNEAQLDKSGLPSDRFFAERPEGSVSTLKIQRTQQEDSAVYLCASSPFRDRGRGYGYTFGSGTRLTVV.